Detailed here is one T cell receptor (beta chain). Its specificity is unknown. Purity above 95% was achieved in all sorted populations. These data originate in a study of beta chain features in type 1 diabetes. Notes on the study in general: Patients and controls would share equally any PCR tilt toward shorter templates. The study found moderately but significantly shorter TCRB CDR3s in all four CD4+ subsets of Type 1 diabetes patients.

The V and J ends lost 6 bases and 7 bases respectively, with 19 bases between them. CDR1 SGDLS and CDR2 YYNGEE come from the germline V gene. The CDR3 length is 15 residues. Sequenced material consisted of expressed TCRB transcripts (all of the isolated RNA was reverse transcribed). Each sample of naive, central memory or regulatory T cells had, on average, about 3.57 million reads. The method was immunoSEQ multiplex PCR; TCRdb's version includes in-frame clones alone and lacks a portion of them. Of some 170,000 clones in the sample, approximately 62% were seen once. The sample taken for sequencing was naive CD4+ T cells from blood. V is TRBV9 and J is TRBJ2-2; TRBD1 might be the D (6 bases). This receptor was identified in a man aged 25 to 40 with type 1 diabetes. CDR3 sequence (DNA): TGTGCCAGCAATACAAGGGGGTCCTTTGGCGGGGAGCTGTTTTTT. It specifies CASNTRGSFGGELFF.